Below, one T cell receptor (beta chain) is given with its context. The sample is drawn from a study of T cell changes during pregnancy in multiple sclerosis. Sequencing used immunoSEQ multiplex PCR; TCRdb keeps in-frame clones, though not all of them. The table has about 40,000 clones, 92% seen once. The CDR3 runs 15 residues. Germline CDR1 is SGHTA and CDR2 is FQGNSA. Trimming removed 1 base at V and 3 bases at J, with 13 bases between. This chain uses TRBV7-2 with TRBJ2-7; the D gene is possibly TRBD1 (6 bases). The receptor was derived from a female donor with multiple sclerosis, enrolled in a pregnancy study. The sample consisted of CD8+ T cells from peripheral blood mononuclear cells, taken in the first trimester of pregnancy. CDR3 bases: TGTGCCAGCAGCTTAGAGGTGACAGGCGGCTACGAGCAGTACTTC. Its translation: CASSLEVTGGYEQYF.